This T cell receptor beta chain derives from a study of T cells in localized non-small cell lung cancer. Trimming took off 2 bases at V and 8 bases at J, with 24 bases between the two ends. The CDR3 contains 16 residues. Germline-derived CDR1 and CDR2 are SQVTM and ANQGSEA. Using immunoSEQ multiplex PCR, the repertoire was profiled, and TCRdb retains in-frame clones only, with some absent. The data contain 70,000 or so clones, approximately 84% of them singletons. Overall study findings and caveats: Median approximately 58 top-100 tumor clones were shared with paired adjacent lung. Sequencing involved a lone tumor region, leaving heterogeneity possible. In uninvolved adjacent lung, T cell clonality reached its highest value, exceeding tumor.

On this clone itself: What it recognizes is unknown.

V is TRBV29-1 and J is TRBJ1-2, with D perhaps matching TRBD1 (6 bases). The TCR originated in a female donor over 55 with stage I lung adenocarcinoma. The sequences come from peripheral blood, collected before any cancer treatment. As DNA, the CDR3 is TGCAGCGTTGAAAGAATGGCCAGGGGTTTTCGGATGGGCTACACCTTC. As protein: CSVERMARGFRMGYTF.